The T cell receptor beta chain described here comes from a study of cytomegalovirus exposure and HLA in healthy donors. As to this clone: Its antigen is not known.

13 Jbeta primers and 60 Vbeta primers were used for the PCR. Profiled with immunoSEQ multiplex PCR; TCRdb holds only in-frame clones, not every one. The data contain roughly 100,000 clones, roughly 80% of them seen just once; the ten biggest clones take up 6.9%. Study results and caveats: As immune exposure information, only CMV serostatus was available.

The J segment lost 4 bases and the V segment lost 4 bases, leaving 2 bases of the junction unmatched. The CDR3 consists of 15 residues. The V gene's germline CDR1 is MGHRA and CDR2 YSYEKL. The sample was PBMCs. The source of this sequence is a man aged 25 to 45 in good health and CMV-seropositive. The rearrangement links TRBV4-1 to TRBJ2-3; 13 bases agree with TRBD2. For the CDR3, the DNA is TGCGCCAGCAGCCTGACTAGCGGGGGGCCAGATACGCAGTATTTT. It yields the protein CASSLTSGGPDTQYF.